These 22 T cell receptor beta chains were all obtained from the same sample, sequenced in a study of blood T cell repertoires in COVID-19. Clones were sequenced by immunoSEQ multiplex PCR, and TCRdb holds only the in-frame ones, with some missing. The sample records about 110,000 clones, 88% being singletons. Specimen: peripheral blood. Receptors were obtained from a woman in her fifties or sixties with acute or convalescent COVID-19.

This clone was counted only a few times. V gene TRBV11-2 combines with J gene TRBJ1-6; no firm D call. The CDR3 is 14 amino acids. Germline lookup yields CDR1 SGHAT and CDR2 FQNNGV. Trimming pared 1 base from V and 7 bases from J, leaving 8 bases between. DNA of the CDR3: TGTGCCAGCAGCTTAGGGGGAGGGAATTCACCCCTCCACTTT. This translates into CASSLGGGNSPLHF.

V is TRBV28 and J is TRBJ2-7; 11 bases are shared with TRBD2. Germline assignment: CDR1 MDHEN and CDR2 SYDVKM. V shed 8 bases and J 4 bases; nucleotides not matched to a gene: 7. The CDR3 has 14 amino acids. CDR3 sequence reads: CASATSSGRYEQYF. Written as DNA, the CDR3 is TGTGCCAGCGCCACCTCTAGCGGGAGGTACGAGCAGTACTTC.

The rearrangement uses TRBV6-1 and TRBJ2-1, with 9 nucleotides matching TRBD1. Trimming at V came to 1 base and at J to 8 bases, leaving 9 bases not matched to a gene. CDR1 and CDR2 (germline): MNHNS, SASEGT. The CDR3 is made up of 16 amino acids. In DNA, the CDR3 is TGTGCCAGCAGTGAAGTGCTGGGACAGGGTACGGATGAGCAGTTCTTC. Residues: CASSEVLGQGTDEQFF.

The chain links TRBV28 to TRBJ2-1, with TRBD1 matching 7 bases. Trimming removed 5 bases from V and 9 bases from J; junction bases left unmatched: 16. CDR3 size: 16 residues. Germline loops: CDR1 MDHEN, CDR2 SYDVKM. CDR3 amino acids: CASSPSGQGESIEQFF. DNA of the CDR3: TGTGCCAGCAGTCCCTCGGGGCAGGGGGAGTCTATTGAGCAGTTCTTC.

The chain uses TRBV7-2 and TRBJ1-1; 7 bases fit TRBD1. V shed 4 bases and J 0 bases; nucleotides not matched to a gene: 2. Per the germline V gene, CDR1 is SGHTA and CDR2 is FQGNSA. CDR3 size: 14 residues. CDR3: CASSSTGMNTEAFF. DNA for the CDR3: TGTGCCAGCAGCTCGACAGGGATGAACACTGAAGCTTTCTTT.

V gene TRBV6-5 combines with J gene TRBJ1-5; 7 bases line up with TRBD1. Trimming cost V 6 bases and J 0 bases; bases outside gene matches: 5. This CDR3 contains 15 residues. The germline V gene has CDR1 MNHEY and CDR2 SVGAGI. The CDR3 sequence is CASRQGRNSNQPQHF. The CDR3 DNA reads as TGTGCCAGCAGACAGGGGCGGAATAGCAATCAGCCCCAGCATTTT.

This clone was observed a single time. This rearrangement joins TRBV6-5 to TRBJ2-2; D perhaps matches TRBD2 (6 bases). Germline V lookup: CDR1 MNHEY, CDR2 SVGAGI. Trimming took off 2 bases at V and 1 base at J, with 8 bases between the two ends. CDR3 length equals 15 residues. The CDR3 loop is CASSYGRKNTGELFF. The CDR3 nucleotides are TGTGCCAGCAGTTACGGGAGGAAGAACACCGGGGAGCTGTTTTTT.

The chain is built from TRBV18 and TRBJ1-4, with unresolved D. The CDR3 covers 13 residues. Germline loops: CDR1 KGHSH, CDR2 LQKENI. Trimming removed 5 bases at V and 4 bases at J, with 8 bases between. CDR3 bases: TGTGCCAGCTCAAGCAGGAATAATGAAAAACTGTTTTTT. Translating gives CASSSRNNEKLFF.

The V and J genes are TRBV29-1 and TRBJ1-3; 7 nucleotides agree with TRBD1. V trimming: 3 bases; J trimming: 4 bases; junction bases outside the gene matches: 12. Germline V gene sequence: CDR1 SQVTM, CDR2 ANQGSEA. CDR3 size: 16 residues. This CDR3 reads CSVELRDRVSGNTIYF. CDR3 DNA sequence: TGCAGCGTTGAGTTACGAGACAGGGTCTCCGGAAACACCATATATTTT.

V gene TRBV19 combines with J gene TRBJ2-7; TRBD1 matches at 8 bases. Germline CDR1 reads LNHDA; CDR2 reads SQIVND (reference sequence). This CDR3 comprises 15 residues. The J segment lost 2 bases and the V segment lost 3 bases, leaving 6 bases of the junction unmatched. In DNA, the CDR3 is TGTGCCAGTAGTATGGCGGACAGGGACGCCTACGAGCAGTACTTC. Translated, it gives CASSMADRDAYEQYF.

The chain combines TRBV5-1 with TRBJ2-3; TRBD2 matches 9 bases. Losses at the gene ends were 0 bases for V and 3 bases for J; bases not matched to a gene: 8. Germline assignment: CDR1 SGHRS and CDR2 YFSETQ. CDR3 length: 17 amino acids. CDR3 sequence: CASSLVPSGIGTDTQYF. In nucleotides, the CDR3 is TGCGCCAGCAGCTTGGTTCCTAGCGGGATAGGGACAGATACGCAGTATTTT. Full variable domain (missing parts from reference TRBV5-1 and TRBJ2-3): KAGVTQTPRYLIKTRGQQVTLSCSPISGHRSVSWYQQTPGQGLQFLFEYFSETQRNKGNFPGRFSGRQFSNSRSEMNVSTLELGDSALYLCASSLVPSGIGTDTQYFGPGTRLTVL.

The chain combines TRBV27 with TRBJ1-1; a weak D match, TRBD1 (5 bases). This CDR3 spans 14 amino acids. V shed 8 bases and J shed 1 base, with 14 bases lying between them. CDR1 and CDR2 from the germline V gene are MNHEY and SMNVEV (reference sequence). CDR3 nucleotide sequence: TGTGCCAGCCAACCCTGGGGGGGGAACACTGAAGCTTTCTTT. Translation: CASQPWGGNTEAFF.

The chain is built from TRBV19 and TRBJ1-1; 7 positions match TRBD1. Germline CDR1 reads LNHDA; CDR2 reads SQIVND (reference sequence). With 2 bases clipped from V and 1 base from J, the junction kept 1 base outside the gene matches. The CDR3 covers 14 residues. CDR3 region: CASSIRGRNTEAFF. The CDR3 bases are TGTGCCAGTAGTATAAGGGGGCGGAACACTGAAGCTTTCTTT.

This chain uses TRBV3-1 (or the pseudogene TRBV3-2) with TRBJ2-1, with 13 bases aligning to TRBD2. After removal of 6 bases from V and 9 bases from J, the junction contained 2 bases not matched to a gene. The germline V gene has CDR1 LGHDT and CDR2 YNNKEL (reference sequence). There are 13 residues in the CDR3. CDR3 sequence: CASRTSGRIEQFF. The CDR3 DNA reads TGTGCCAGCAGGACTAGCGGGAGGATTGAGCAGTTCTTC.

Here the CDR3 DNA reads TGTGCCAGCAGAGGCCAGCGGGGTTCCTACAATGAGCAGTTCTTC. Protein: CASRGQRGSYNEQFF. The rearrangement uses TRBV2 and TRBJ2-1; TRBD2 agrees at 7 bases. V was pared by 6 bases and J by 1 base, with 6 bases of the junction left unmatched. This CDR3 is built from 15 residues. Germline values: CDR1 SNHLY, CDR2 FYNNEI.

The V and J genes are TRBV7-6 and TRBJ2-2, with 9 bases that match TRBD2. This CDR3 comprises 15 residues. The V gene end was trimmed by 4 bases and the J gene end by 0 bases; junction bases not matched to a gene: 0. Per the germline V gene, CDR1 is SGHVS and CDR2 is FNYEAQ. CDR3 residues: CASSSSGANTGELFF. CDR3 DNA sequence: TGTGCCAGCAGCTCTAGCGGGGCGAACACCGGGGAGCTGTTTTTT.

There are a few counts of this clone. The rearrangement joins TRBV6-5 to TRBJ1-2; possible D gene TRBD1, 5 bases. CDR1 is MNHEY and CDR2 is SVGAGI in the germline V gene. Trimming pared 6 bases from V and 1 base from J, leaving 12 bases between. The CDR3 is 14 residues long. The CDR3 DNA follows: TGTGCCAGCAGCTCGACGGGGGGTAACTATGGCTACACCTTC. The encoded protein is CASSSTGGNYGYTF.

V is TRBV18 and J is TRBJ1-4, with D hard to call. This CDR3 is built from 15 residues. Germline-derived CDR1 and CDR2 are KGHSH and LQKENI. The germline V and J ends were trimmed by 4 bases and 2 bases, with 11 bases remaining between them. This CDR3 reads CASSLPGGTNEKLFF. DNA of the CDR3: TGTGCCAGCTCACTCCCGGGTGGGACTAATGAAAAACTGTTTTTT. The whole variable domain, remainder taken from reference TRBV18 and TRBJ1-4, is NAGVMQNPRHLVRRRGQEARLRCSPMKGHSHVYWYRQLPEEGLKFMVYLQKENIIDESGMPKERFSAEFPKEGPSILRIQQVVRGDSAAYFCASSLPGGTNEKLFFGSGTQLSVL.

The rearrangement uses TRBV12-3 or TRBV12-4 and TRBJ2-7; D is unresolved. The length of the CDR3 is 13 residues. V lost 8 bases and J lost 7, with 18 bases in between. The CDR3 DNA is TGTGCCAGCGCGATCGACTCCTTGTCGGAGCAGTACTTC. Amino acids: CASAIDSLSEQYF.

The rearrangement joins TRBV7-2 to TRBJ1-2; 9 bases map to TRBD1. Germline V gene lookup returns CDR1 SGHTA and CDR2 FQGNSA. J gave up 4 bases and V 0 bases, and 6 bases lay outside the gene matches. The CDR3 consists of 16 residues. The CDR3, as DNA: TGTGCCAGCAGCTTAGCTGGGTCGGACAGGGGCTATGGCTACACCTTC. Its translation: CASSLAGSDRGYGYTF.

The V and J genes are TRBV9 and TRBJ2-1, with TRBD2 matching 10 bases. V was clipped by 4 bases and J by 5 bases; unmatched bases: 6. CDR3 length equals 15 residues. The germline CDR1 and CDR2 sequences are SGDLS and YYNGEE. The CDR3 protein is CASSPRTSGNNEQFF. The DNA of the CDR3 is TGTGCCAGCAGCCCAAGGACTAGCGGTAACAATGAGCAGTTCTTC. The entire variable domain, with the rest obtained from reference TRBV9 and TRBJ2-1, is as follows: DSGVTQTPKHLITATGQRVTLRCSPRSGDLSVYWYQQSLDQGLQFLIQYYNGEERAKGNILERFSAQQFPDLHSELNLSSLELGDSALYFCASSPRTSGNNEQFFGPGTRLTVL.

The sample holds one count of this clone. The J gene is TRBJ2-7, the V gene TRBV28; the D gene is possibly TRBD2 (6 bases). The CDR3 is 14 residues long. Germline lookup yields CDR1 MDHEN and CDR2 SYDVKM. V was cut by 7 bases and J by 1 base, with 14 bases left in between. The CDR3 coding sequence is TGTGCCAGCACGCGACTAGGGCGGTCCTACGAGCAGTACTTC. Translation: CASTRLGRSYEQYF.